The present TCR beta chain was sequenced within a study of vaccination and CD4 T cells after COVID-19. This CDR3 has 14 residues. Trimming cost V 6 bases and J 1 base, with 12 bases left between them. Comment on this clonotype: Its antigen is not known.

The Oncomine TCR Beta short-read assay sequenced DNA from cultured CD4+ T cells. TCRdb processed the PCR reads anew with MiXCR; each CDR3 protein has one entry. Of 12,000 to 15,000 distinct CDR3 sequences in the sample, around 48% were seen once. The treatment denotes: roughly 11-day PBMC culture with coronavirus spike peptide pools or control peptides (ViraFEST assay). This clonotype was obtained from a human donor who had recovered from COVID-19. The material sequenced was CD4+ T cells from blood, cultured in vitro. V is TRBV12-3 or TRBV12-4 and J is TRBJ1-2, with a weak D call TRBD1 (5 bases). Here the CDR3 reads CASRTTGFNYGYTF. DNA of the CDR3: TGTGCCAGCAGGACTACAGGATTTAACTATGGCTACACCTTC.